This T cell receptor (beta chain) derives from a study of blood T cell repertoires in COVID-19. Study summary: Acute-phase and convalescent COVID-19 samples originated in the United States, Italy and Spain.

The CDR3 covers 13 residues. The V gene's germline CDR1 is MNHEY and CDR2 SVGAGI. Trimming cost V 6 bases and J 8 bases, with 13 bases left between them. Methods used by the authors: Amplifying reference gene primers gave estimates of nucleated cell counts. The table came from immunoSEQ multiplex PCR; TCRdb's copy has only in-frame clones and leaves some out. From that table come the V and J calls and clone size; the DNA was used to work out D and trimming. Altogether 80,000 to 95,000 clones are present, 75% to 90% being singletons, with the ten largest covering 3%. The V call is TRBV6-5, the J call TRBJ1-4; D uncertain. What was sequenced was peripheral blood. The clonotype comes from a woman between 50 and 59 years old with active or convalescent COVID-19. CDR3 region: CASRGLAAEKLFF. The CDR3 DNA reads TGTGCCAGCAGGGGTTTAGCGGCCGAAAAACTGTTTTTT.